Listed here are 4 T cell receptor beta chains from one sample, sequenced in a study of blood T cell repertoires in COVID-19. Generated by immunoSEQ multiplex PCR, the TCRdb table keeps only in-frame clones and is missing some. The sample lists approximately 270,000 clones, about 86% occurring once. Input material: peripheral blood. Receptors were obtained from a man older than 75 with acute or convalescent COVID-19.

The rearrangement links TRBV28 to TRBJ1-5; D call uncertain. The CDR3 length is 15 residues. V lost 3 bases and J 0 bases, leaving 9 bases between the germline ends. CDR1 and CDR2 (germline): MDHEN, SYDVKM. CDR3 loop: CASSFLEGSNQPQHF. CDR3 DNA sequence: TGTGCCAGCAGTTTCCTTGAGGGTAGCAATCAGCCCCAGCATTTT.

This chain joins TRBV9 and TRBJ2-4, with D tentatively TRBD2 (5 bases). The CDR3 spans 12 residues. Germline-derived CDR1 and CDR2 are SGDLS and YYNGEE. Between the trimmed V and J ends, which lost 4 bases and 8 bases, there was a span of 10 bases. CDR3 loop: CASSLLGHIQYF. In DNA form, the CDR3 reads TGTGCCAGCAGCTTACTAGGGCACATTCAGTACTTC.

The rearrangement uses TRBV7-3 and TRBJ2-2, with D possibly being TRBD2 (5 bases). The V end lost 5 bases, the J end lost 7 bases, and 11 bases lay between the germline ends. Per the germline V gene, CDR1 is SGHTA and CDR2 is FQGTGA. This CDR3 has 13 amino acids. CDR3 in amino acids: CASSAPDYGELFF. The CDR3 DNA reads TGTGCCAGCAGCGCCCCTGACTACGGGGAGCTGTTTTTT.

This clone was seen just once. This chain connects TRBV4-1 to TRBJ2-1, with 10 bases lining up with TRBD2. This CDR3 is built from 16 residues. From germline, CDR1 is MGHRA and CDR2 YSYEKL. J gave up 5 bases and V 0 bases, and 4 bases lay outside the gene matches. CDR3 region: CASSQDWTSGNNEQFF. Written as DNA, the CDR3 is TGCGCCAGCAGCCAAGATTGGACTAGCGGCAACAATGAGCAGTTCTTC.